This TCR beta chain was found in a study of blood T cell repertoires in COVID-19. The J segment lost 1 base and the V segment lost 0 bases, leaving 1 base of the junction unmatched. CDR1 is PRHDT, CDR2 FYEKMQ, per germline (reference sequence). This CDR3 spans 17 amino acids. Authors' analysis steps: Reference gene primers were amplified, and this amplification served to estimate nucleated cell counts. Using immunoSEQ multiplex PCR, the repertoire was profiled, and TCRdb retains in-frame clones only, with some absent. The DNA was the basis for D and trimming; V, J and clone size are from that table. The sample records around 180,000 clones, around 87% being singletons.

The source is a man aged 35-49 years with active or convalescent COVID-19. The specimen was peripheral blood. V gene TRBV13 combines with J gene TRBJ2-6; 9 bases line up with TRBD1. The CDR3 is CASSLGQGASGANVLTF. In DNA, the CDR3 is TGTGCCAGCAGCTTAGGACAGGGGGCGTCTGGGGCCAACGTCCTGACTTTC. Filled out from reference TRBV13 and TRBJ2-6, the complete variable domain reads AAGVIQSPRHLIKEKRETATLKCYPIPRHDTVYWYQQGPGQDPQFLISFYEKMQSDKGSIPDRFSAQQFSDYHSELNMSSLELGDSALYFCASSLGQGASGANVLTFGAGSRLTVL.